A selection of T cell receptor beta chains follows, all from one sample in a study of T cells in tuberculosis. The protocol was immunoSEQ multiplex PCR, while the TCRdb copy is restricted to in-frame clones and leaves out a portion. The repertoire holds 70,000 to 95,000 clones, with about nine tenths as singletons. The source material was CD1b-GMM tetramer-negative cells sorted from PBMCs. The receptors were gathered from an adult woman with latent tuberculosis. Both conserved end residues are part of each CDR3. A D gene is named only where the DNA matches it firmly. Not every row has a clone size; where given, it reads once, few, many or a size class.

cdr3_nt: TGCAGCGTCGAGCCGGAGTCCTACAATGAGCAGTTCTTC
cdr3_aa: CSVEPESYNEQFF
d_call: .
clone_size: once
v_call: TRBV29-1
j_call: TRBJ2-1

cdr3_nt: TGTGCCAGCAGCGCGCTAGCGGGTAGGGAGACCCAGTACTTC
cdr3_aa: CASSALAGRETQYF
d_call: TRBD2
clone_size: .
v_call: TRBV6-1
j_call: TRBJ2-5

cdr3_nt: TGTGCCAGCAGCCCCGTGGCGGCCTACAATGAGCAGTTCTTC
cdr3_aa: CASSPVAAYNEQFF
d_call: .
clone_size: .
v_call: TRBV11-2
j_call: TRBJ2-1

cdr3_nt: TGTGCCAGCAGTACAGAGATGATGAACACTGAAGCTTTCTTT
cdr3_aa: CASSTEMMNTEAFF
d_call: .
clone_size: once
v_call: TRBV6-1
j_call: TRBJ1-1

cdr3_nt: TGTGCCAGCAAGGGAGTAGGAAGTGATAATTCACCCCTCCACTTT
cdr3_aa: CASKGVGSDNSPLHF
d_call: .
clone_size: .
v_call: TRBV25-1
j_call: TRBJ1-6

cdr3_nt: TGTGCCAGCAGCCCAAGGGCGGGGGTCGTGTCTGATACGCAGTATTTT
cdr3_aa: CASSPRAGVVSDTQYF
d_call: TRBD2
clone_size: .
v_call: TRBV7-2
j_call: TRBJ2-3

cdr3_nt: TGTGCCAGTAGCATAAATTCAGGGTTTATGAACACTGAAGCTTTCTTT
cdr3_aa: CASSINSGFMNTEAFF
d_call: .
clone_size: .
v_call: TRBV19
j_call: TRBJ1-1

cdr3_nt: TGTGCCAGTAGTTCCGAGCGGGGGGGAGCCGCGAACACCGGGGAGCTGTTTTTT
cdr3_aa: CASSSERGGAANTGELFF
d_call: TRBD2
clone_size: .
v_call: TRBV19
j_call: TRBJ2-2

cdr3_nt: TGTGCCAGCAGCCCTCGGGGGGTTAACTATGGCTACACCTTC
cdr3_aa: CASSPRGVNYGYTF
d_call: .
clone_size: once
v_call: TRBV6-5
j_call: TRBJ1-2

cdr3_nt: TGCAGCGCAACGAGGGAGAACTATGGCTACACCTTC
cdr3_aa: CSATRENYGYTF
d_call: .
clone_size: .
v_call: TRBV29-1
j_call: TRBJ1-2

cdr3_nt: TGTGCCAGCAGCTACAGGGGTAGGAACACTGAAGCTTTCTTT
cdr3_aa: CASSYRGRNTEAFF
d_call: TRBD1
clone_size: .
v_call: TRBV7-2
j_call: TRBJ1-1